This TCR beta chain is drawn from a study of T-cell reconstitution after alpha-beta-depleted transplantation in children. Construction of the TCRbeta library involved unique molecular identifiers. Each CDR3 protein is one row after TCRdb ran MiXCR on the PCR reads. The table shows about 980,000 distinct CDR3 sequences, with around 30% occurring only once. With respect to this clonotype: Its antigen remains unknown. At one of its ends the junction is not consistent with the germline gene, which may arise from a read error.

Findings and caveats of the study: Alpha-beta T cells present about two months after transplant were reported to originate from several hundred expanded graft clones. Surviving recipient T cells and thymic progenitors produced the high day-60 TCRbeta diversity seen in some patients.

The CDR3 contains 12 residues. Germline assignment: CDR1 LGHNA and CDR2 YNFKEQ. The sequences come from PBMCs, mostly from graft donor cells, collected 360 days after TCRalphabeta/CD19-depleted stem cell transplant. The chain has TRBV4-2 and TRBJ2-1; 8 bases map to TRBD2. This sequence originates from a boy under three years old who had a stem cell transplant for SCID, so the T cells may come from the graft donor. CDR3 nucleotide sequence: TGTGCCAGCAGCCAAGACGGGACTAGGGGGGTCTTC. This gives the protein CASSQDGTRGVF.